One sample yielded the 27 T cell receptor beta chains listed below, sequenced in a study of cytomegalovirus exposure and HLA in healthy donors. The PCR had 60 Vbeta and 13 Jbeta primers. The data were produced by immunoSEQ multiplex PCR, yet TCRdb's version contains in-frame clones alone and is incomplete. This sample has some 150,000 clones, with about four fifths found just once. Sequences were obtained from PBMCs. These receptors came from a man aged 25 to 45 in good health and CMV-seropositive.

V usage is TRBV28 and J usage is TRBJ2-4, with TRBD1 matching over 7 bases. The CDR3 totals 12 residues. Per germline, CDR1 MDHEN and CDR2 SYDVKM. V gave up 5 bases and J gave up 6 bases; unmatched junction bases: 1. This CDR3 is CASSRGPNIQYF. For the CDR3, the DNA is TGTGCCAGCAGTAGGGGGCCAAACATTCAGTACTTC.

With respect to this clone: The same CDR3 also results from other DNA sequences found in this sample. The V and J genes are TRBV27 and TRBJ1-2; 9 nucleotides match TRBD1. V was pared by 9 bases and J by 1 base, with 9 bases of the junction left unmatched. CDR3 length: 15 amino acids. The germline V gene encodes CDR1 MNHEY and CDR2 SMNVEV (reference sequence). CDR3 DNA: TGTGCCAGTAGGGGGGACAGGGAAAGTAACTATGGCTACACCTTC. Its translation is CASRGDRESNYGYTF.

Only one count was recorded for this clone. This same CDR3 is encoded by further DNA sequences in the sample. This chain uses TRBV7-2 with TRBJ1-3; D perhaps matches TRBD1 (5 bases). The CDR3 contains 16 residues. Trimming removed 0 bases at V and 0 bases at J, with 9 bases between. Germline CDR1 is SGHTA and CDR2 is FQGNSA. The CDR3 nucleotides read TGTGCCAGCAGCTTAGCCACAGGCCTCTCTGGAAACACCATATATTTT. Translated: CASSLATGLSGNTIYF. The variable domain in full, with the rest retrieved from reference TRBV7-2 and TRBJ1-3, is GAGVSQSPSNKVTEKGKDVELRCDPISGHTALYWYRQSLGQGLEFLIYFQGNSAPDKSGLPSDRFSAERTGGSVSTLTIQRTQQEDSAVYLCASSLATGLSGNTIYFGEGSWLTVV.

The CDR3 region has the DNA TGCGCCAGCAGCTTGCTCCCACCGGGACAGGGAAAGGAGACCCAGTACTTC. It yields the protein CASSLLPPGQGKETQYF. The chain recombines TRBV5-1 with TRBJ2-5, with 9 bases that match TRBD1. Germline assignment: CDR1 SGHRS and CDR2 YFSETQ. This CDR3 region has 17 residues. With 1 base clipped from V and 5 bases from J, the junction kept 12 bases outside the gene matches.

The rearrangement joins TRBV5-6 to TRBJ2-7; tentative D call: TRBD1 (6 bases). Between the trimmed V and J ends, which lost 3 bases and 6 bases, there was a span of 10 bases. There are 12 residues in the CDR3. Germline V gene lookup returns CDR1 SGHDT and CDR2 YYEEEE. CDR3 amino acids: CASSSQGSEQYF. The CDR3 DNA sequence: TGTGCCAGCAGCTCGCAGGGGTCCGAGCAGTACTTC. Full variable domain (rest looked up from reference TRBV5-6 and TRBJ2-7): DAGVTQSPTHLIKTRGQQVTLRCSPKSGHDTVSWYQQALGQGPQFIFQYYEEEERQRGNFPDRFSGHQFPNYSSELNVNALLLGDSALYLCASSSQGSEQYFGPGTRLTVT.

The chain is built from TRBV18 and TRBJ1-4; 8 bases are shared with TRBD1. With V trimmed by 0 bases and J by 7 bases, 4 bases remained unmatched. There are 15 residues in the CDR3. Looked up from germline, CDR1 is KGHSH and CDR2 is LQKENI. The CDR3 region is CASSPPDRGSEKLFF. DNA of the CDR3: TGTGCCAGCTCACCACCCGACAGGGGAAGTGAAAAACTGTTTTTT.

The genes are TRBV28 and TRBJ1-1; 9 bases agree with TRBD1. The CDR3 has 15 residues. V lost 2 bases to trimming and J lost 5 bases; unmatched junction nucleotides: 6. CDR1 and CDR2 from the germline V gene are MDHEN and SYDVKM. The CDR3 nucleotides are TGTGCCAGCAGTTTAAACCCGACAGGGGGAACTGAAGCTTTCTTT. Translating gives CASSLNPTGGTEAFF.

This clone was picked up a small number of times. The V call is TRBV25-1, the J call TRBJ2-1; a possible D gene is TRBD2 (5 bases). The CDR3 has 11 amino acids. Germline V gene data show CDR1 as MGHDK and CDR2 as SYGVNS. Trimming left V 8 bases short and J 7 bases short, with 9 bases between. The CDR3 DNA follows: TGTGCCAGCGGTCTAGCAAATGAGCAGTTCTTC. Its protein product is CASGLANEQFF. Filled out from reference TRBV25-1 and TRBJ2-1, the complete variable domain reads EADIYQTPRYLVIGTGKKITLECSQTMGHDKMYWYQQDPGMELHLIHYSYGVNSTEKGDLSSESTVSRIRTEHFPLTLESARPSHTSQYLCASGLANEQFFGPGTRLTVL.

V usage is TRBV2 and J usage is TRBJ2-3; TRBD1 agrees at 7 bases. CDR1 and CDR2 from the germline V gene are SNHLY and FYNNEI. V lost 7 bases and J lost 6; bases outside the gene matches: 7. This CDR3 has 13 amino acids. In DNA form, the CDR3 reads TGTGCCAGCAATACTGACAGGGAGGATACGCAGTATTTT. Its protein product is CASNTDREDTQYF.

V usage is TRBV19 and J usage is TRBJ1-5; TRBD1 matches at 8 bases. The CDR3 spans 17 residues. The V gene's germline CDR1 is LNHDA and CDR2 SQIVND (reference sequence). V dropped 6 bases and J dropped 0; count of bases not matched to a gene: 10. The DNA of the CDR3 is TGTGCCAGTAGACCGGGACAGGCGTTCTATAGCAATCAGCCCCAGCATTTT. Translation gives CASRPGQAFYSNQPQHF.

The genes are TRBV6-5 and TRBJ1-1, with D perhaps TRBD1 (5 bases). The CDR3 length is 12 residues. V was pared by 0 bases and J by 8 bases, with 7 bases between. Germline V lookup: CDR1 MNHEY, CDR2 SVGAGI. The CDR3 coding sequence is TGTGCCAGCAGTTACTCGAACAGGGAAGCTTTCTTT. This gives the protein CASSYSNREAFF.

As DNA, the CDR3 is TGTGCCAGCAGTGGGAGGGGACCGGGGACCCAGTACTTC. Translated: CASSGRGPGTQYF. The genes are TRBV5-4 and TRBJ2-5; TRBD2 aligns across 7 bases. CDR3 length: 13 residues. With 5 bases clipped from V and 7 bases from J, the junction kept 8 bases outside the gene matches. CDR1 SGHNT and CDR2 YYREEE come from the germline V gene (reference sequence).

The table lists this clone with a few counts. The rearrangement uses TRBV12-5 and TRBJ2-7, with D hard to call. The CDR3 is made up of 14 amino acids. The V gene's germline CDR1 is LGHNT and CDR2 FRNRAP. Trimming stripped 5 bases from V and 2 bases from J, with 13 bases between. The CDR3 protein is CASGNPGLPYEQYF. As DNA, the CDR3 is TGTGCTAGTGGTAATCCCGGGTTACCCTACGAGCAGTACTTC. Complete variable domain (other parts from reference TRBV12-5 and TRBJ2-7): DARVTQTPRHKVTEMGQEVTMRCQPILGHNTVFWYRQTMMQGLELLAYFRNRAPLDDSGMPKDRFSAEMPDATLATLKIQPSEPRDSAVYFCASGNPGLPYEQYFGPGTRLTVT.

The rearrangement uses TRBV5-1 and TRBJ1-1; D is unclear. Germline V gene data show CDR1 as SGHRS and CDR2 as YFSETQ. V was trimmed by 0 bases and J by 0 bases, leaving 6 bases between them. This CDR3 comprises 14 residues. DNA of the CDR3: TGCGCCAGCAGCTTGGGCGATGTGAACACTGAAGCTTTCTTT. Protein sequence: CASSLGDVNTEAFF. The whole variable domain, filled in from reference TRBV5-1 and TRBJ1-1, reads KAGVTQTPRYLIKTRGQQVTLSCSPISGHRSVSWYQQTPGQGLQFLFEYFSETQRNKGNFPGRFSGRQFSNSRSEMNVSTLELGDSALYLCASSLGDVNTEAFFGQGTRLTVV.

CDR3 sequence: CASTVFGRAGQPQHF. In DNA, the CDR3 is TGTGCCAGCACCGTCTTCGGTAGGGCAGGGCAGCCCCAGCATTTT. The chain is built from TRBV28 and TRBJ1-5, with D possibly being TRBD1 (5 bases). CDR1 is MDHEN, CDR2 SYDVKM, per germline. V was clipped by 7 bases and J by 7 bases, with 20 bases between them. There are 15 residues in the CDR3.

The V call is TRBV5-4, the J call TRBJ2-3; 12 nucleotides agree with TRBD2. With V trimmed by 0 bases and J by 6 bases, 2 bases remained unmatched. This CDR3 has 15 amino acids. In germline, CDR1 is SGHNT, CDR2 YYREEE (reference sequence). The CDR3 DNA reads TGTGCCAGCAGCTTGGTACTAGCGGGGGGTGATACGCAGTATTTT. Encoded protein: CASSLVLAGGDTQYF.

The gene calls are TRBV6-1 and TRBJ2-7, with 10 bases aligning to TRBD1. Looked up from germline, CDR1 is MNHNS and CDR2 is SASEGT. The CDR3 contains 14 residues. Trimming removed 6 bases from V and 2 bases from J; junction bases left unmatched: 4. CDR3 sequence: CASSRDRGTYEQYF. The CDR3 DNA is TGTGCCAGCAGCCGGGACAGGGGAACCTACGAGCAGTACTTC.

This clone was seen a single time. This chain links TRBV28 with TRBJ1-4; 9 nucleotides agree with TRBD1. V lost 6 bases, J lost 11 bases, and 13 bases stayed unmatched. The CDR3 is made up of 15 amino acids. From germline, CDR1 is MDHEN and CDR2 SYDVKM. CDR3 sequence (DNA): TGTGCCAGCAGCTCCCAGGGGACAGGGAAGAACAAACTGTTTTTT. Protein: CASSSQGTGKNKLFF.

V usage is TRBV28 and J usage is TRBJ1-2, with TRBD1 matching 8 bases. V dropped 6 bases and J dropped 2; count of bases not matched to a gene: 8. This CDR3 has 15 amino acids. In germline, CDR1 is MDHEN, CDR2 SYDVKM. CDR3 region: CASREAGQGNYGYTF. CDR3 in DNA: TGTGCCAGCAGAGAAGCTGGACAGGGAAACTATGGCTACACCTTC.

This clone was picked up many times. The rearrangement links TRBV6-1 to TRBJ2-5, with 7 bases that match TRBD2. Per germline, CDR1 MNHNS and CDR2 SASEGT. V trimming: 2 bases; J trimming: 4 bases; junction bases outside the gene matches: 7. CDR3 length: 15 amino acids. Here the CDR3 DNA reads TGTGCCAGCAGTGAAAGCCCCTCTAGCGGAGAGACCCAGTACTTC. This gives the protein CASSESPSSGETQYF.

The chain has TRBV7-8 and TRBJ2-7, with D possibly matching TRBD1 (7 bases). Trimming took 7 bases from V and 3 from J, leaving 16 bases between them. The CDR3 sequence is 14 residues long. Germline CDR1 reads SGHVS; CDR2 reads FQNEAQ. The CDR3 region is CASKAPGGFYEQYF. In nucleotides, the CDR3 is TGTGCCAGCAAAGCGCCAGGGGGGTTCTACGAGCAGTACTTC.

The CDR3 DNA reads TGTGCCAGCAGTTGGACTAGCGGGGATACCGGGGAGCTGTTTTTT. Translating it yields CASSWTSGDTGELFF. This chain connects TRBV28 to TRBJ2-2; 12 bases map to TRBD2. J was trimmed by 5 bases and V by 4 bases; bases with no gene match: 2. Germline CDR1 reads MDHEN; CDR2 reads SYDVKM. CDR3 length: 15 amino acids.

The CDR3 spells CASSLHRQETQYF. For the CDR3, the DNA is TGTGCCAGCAGCTTACACAGGCAAGAGACCCAGTACTTC. The chain carries TRBV7-2 and TRBJ2-5; possible D gene TRBD1, 5 bases. The V end lost 2 bases, the J end lost 2 bases, and 6 bases lay between the germline ends. CDR3 size: 13 residues. Germline values: CDR1 SGHTA, CDR2 FQGNSA.

This clone occurred once. This chain uses TRBV5-6 with TRBJ2-1; 9 bases fit TRBD2. V dropped 2 bases and J dropped 9; count of bases not matched to a gene: 12. Germline values: CDR1 SGHDT, CDR2 YYEEEE. This CDR3 spans 16 amino acids. The CDR3 DNA reads TGTGCCAGCAGCTTTTGGGGGGCGGGAGGGCCGAGTGAGCAGTTCTTC. Translated: CASSFWGAGGPSEQFF.

The chain combines TRBV20-1 with TRBJ1-1; the D gene is possibly TRBD1 (5 bases). This CDR3 spans 11 amino acids. Trimming shortened V by 3 bases and J by 6 bases, and 8 bases separated the two germline ends. Germline-derived CDR1 and CDR2 are DFQATT and SNEGSKA (reference sequence). The CDR3 DNA follows: TGCAGTGCTAGTGCGGGGGCTGAAGCTTTCTTT. Encoded protein: CSASAGAEAFF.

V usage is TRBV7-8 and J usage is TRBJ2-1, with TRBD2 matching 11 bases. Germline V gene sequence: CDR1 SGHVS, CDR2 FQNEAQ. This CDR3 comprises 15 residues. J gave up 2 bases and V 7 bases, and 4 bases lay outside the gene matches. CDR3 region: CASTKGLAAYNEQFF. The CDR3 DNA reads as TGTGCCAGCACCAAGGGACTAGCGGCCTACAATGAGCAGTTCTTC.

This chain uses TRBV28 with TRBJ1-6; D is undetermined. The germline gives CDR1 MDHEN, CDR2 SYDVKM. The CDR3 is 12 amino acids. The ends were cut back, 8 bases at V and 10 bases at J, with 12 bases in the middle. The CDR3 region is CASAAPGSPLHF. Written as DNA, the CDR3 is TGTGCCAGCGCCGCCCCGGGATCACCCCTCCACTTT.